This T cell receptor beta chain was sequenced during a study of T cells expressing NK-cell markers. Following a re-call of the 5' RACE reads, TCRdb has one entry per CDR3 protein and lacks DNA. This listing includes 150,000 or so distinct CDR3 sequences. Sequencing used blood T cells: a sorted CD56 or NKG2C T cell subset, CD4+ or CD8+ T cells, or bulk PBMC T cells (not recorded which). This clonotype was sampled from a woman in her 50s in good health.

The CDR3 region is CASKDTWDYEAFF. This chain connects TRBV12-3 or TRBV12-4 to TRBJ1-1. This CDR3 is 13 amino acids long.